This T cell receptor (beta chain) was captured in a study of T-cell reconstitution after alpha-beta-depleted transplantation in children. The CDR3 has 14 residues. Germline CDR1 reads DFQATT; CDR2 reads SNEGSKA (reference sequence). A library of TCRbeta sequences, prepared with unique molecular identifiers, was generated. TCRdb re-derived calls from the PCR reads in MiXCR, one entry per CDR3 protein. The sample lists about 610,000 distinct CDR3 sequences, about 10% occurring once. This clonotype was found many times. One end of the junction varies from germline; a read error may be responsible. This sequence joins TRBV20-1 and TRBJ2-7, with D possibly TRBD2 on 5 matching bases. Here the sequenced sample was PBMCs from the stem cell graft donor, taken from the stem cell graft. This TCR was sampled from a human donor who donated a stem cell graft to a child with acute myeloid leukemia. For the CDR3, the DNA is TGCAGTGCTGGAGAGGGCAGCAAAACCTACGAGCAGTACTTC. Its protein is CSAGEGSKTYEQYF.